This T cell receptor (beta chain) was sequenced for a study of identical twins. V was cut by 0 bases and J by 6 bases, with 13 bases left in between. This CDR3 comprises 14 residues. Germline CDR1 SGDLS, CDR2 YYNGEE. TCRdb re-called the 5' RACE reads through MiXCR, storing one row per CDR3 protein. Of 350,000 to 450,000 distinct CDR3 sequences in the sample, around 18% were seen once. This clonotype turned up a few times. The target antigen is unknown. Study-level points and caveats: The authors drew conclusions from cross-sectional statistical analysis rather than following the same donors. Insertions were reduced in abundant cord blood beta clonotypes but not in memory repertoires.

Sequencing was performed on naive T cells sorted from blood. This clonotype was obtained from a man aged 45 to 65 in good health. The chain uses TRBV9 and TRBJ2-7; D might be TRBD2 (6 bases). The CDR3 reads CASSVAGGSSEQYF. CDR3 nucleotide sequence: TGTGCCAGCAGCGTAGCCGGAGGGAGTAGCGAGCAGTACTTC. The entire variable domain, with the rest obtained from reference TRBV9 and TRBJ2-7, is as follows: DSGVTQTPKHLITATGQRVTLRCSPRSGDLSVYWYQQSLDQGLQFLIQYYNGEERAKGNILERFSAQQFPDLHSELNLSSLELGDSALYFCASSVAGGSSEQYFGPGTRLTVT.